A single T cell receptor beta chain is shown here with its context. What it binds is not known. This specimen belongs to a study of cytomegalovirus exposure and HLA in healthy donors. Points from the study as a whole: Testing in vitro showed a few CMV-associated chains specific for CMV antigens. A later analysis, which compared TCR beta chains of equal frequency, found the HLA-associated ones more clonally expanded.

60 Vbeta and 13 Jbeta primers were used in PCR. Profiling relied on immunoSEQ multiplex PCR, and the TCRdb table lists in-frame clones only, not all of them. In the table there are roughly 92,000 clones, around 8% of which are singletons. This sequence was found in a man over 45 in good health and CMV-seronegative. Input material: PBMCs.

The CDR3 is CARDRAKSYEQYF. As DNA, the CDR3 is TGTGCCAGGGACAGGGCGAAGTCCTACGAGCAGTACTTC. The chain couples TRBV9 to TRBJ2-7; 8 nucleotides align to TRBD1. The CDR3 is 13 residues long. The V and J ends lost 8 bases and 1 base, in that order; junction bases with no gene match: 5. The germline V gene encodes CDR1 SGDLS and CDR2 YYNGEE.